This is a list of T cell receptor beta chains from one sample in a study of CD39 and CD103 CD8 tumor-infiltrating T cells. Repertoires were generated with immunoSEQ multiplex PCR, while TCRdb's copy carries only in-frame clones and drops some. Of about 4,600 clones in the sample, approximately 70% are singletons; the top ten hold 12%. The specimen sequenced was CD8+ T cells sorted from blood. The receptors shown here come from a human donor with head and neck squamous cell carcinoma. The CDR3 runs from the conserved cysteine through the conserved F or W. A D gene is named only where the DNA matches it firmly. Rows give clone size only sometimes, using once, few, many, or a class for an expanded clone.

D gene: -; V gene: TRBV21-1; clone size: medium-sized; J gene: TRBJ2-3; CDR3 DNA: TGTGCCAGCAGCAAAGCGAGGGGGCGCACAGATACGCAGTATTTT; CDR3 protein: CASSKARGRTDTQYF
D gene: -; V gene: TRBV6-1; clone size: -; J gene: TRBJ1-2; CDR3 DNA: TGTGCCAGCAGTGAAGGGGACACCTATGGCTACACCTTC; CDR3 protein: CASSEGDTYGYTF
D gene: TRBD1; V gene: TRBV7-6; clone size: -; J gene: TRBJ2-2; CDR3 DNA: TGTGCCAGCAGCCCCCGGGACAGGGTTACCGGGGAGCTGTTTTTT; CDR3 protein: CASSPRDRVTGELFF
D gene: -; V gene: TRBV2; clone size: -; J gene: TRBJ2-5; CDR3 DNA: TGTGCCAGCAGTAATCTCAACGGTGAGGACTTCGGCGAGACCCAGTACTTC; CDR3 protein: CASSNLNGEDFGETQYF
D gene: TRBD1; V gene: TRBV6-1; clone size: -; J gene: TRBJ2-1; CDR3 DNA: TGTGCCAGCAGTGAAGACCAGGGGGCCTACAATGAGCAGTTCTTC; CDR3 protein: CASSEDQGAYNEQFF
D gene: TRBD1; V gene: TRBV4-1; clone size: -; J gene: TRBJ1-1; CDR3 DNA: TGCGCCAGCAGCCCCGAACCGGGACAGGTGAACACTGAAGCTTTCTTT; CDR3 protein: CASSPEPGQVNTEAFF
D gene: -; V gene: TRBV9; clone size: -; J gene: TRBJ1-2; CDR3 DNA: TGTGCCAGCAGCGTAGGACAGTTTGATGCACATGGCTACACCTTC; CDR3 protein: CASSVGQFDAHGYTF
D gene: -; V gene: TRBV30; clone size: -; J gene: TRBJ1-6; CDR3 DNA: TGTGCCTGGAGTGTACCCCTGACACCACCCCTCCACTTT; CDR3 protein: CAWSVPLTPPLHF
D gene: -; V gene: TRBV6-4; clone size: -; J gene: TRBJ2-3; CDR3 DNA: TGTGCCAGCAGTGAAGCAGGGGTTTCAGATACGCAGTATTTT; CDR3 protein: CASSEAGVSDTQYF
D gene: TRBD1; V gene: TRBV7-6; clone size: -; J gene: TRBJ2-7; CDR3 DNA: TGTGCCAGCAGCTTAGCGCGCCCGGGACAGGGACTTCAGTACTTC; CDR3 protein: CASSLARPGQGLQYF
D gene: -; V gene: TRBV6-1; clone size: -; J gene: TRBJ2-1; CDR3 DNA: TGTGCCAGCAGTGAAGCGGGGGGGCACAATGAGCAGTTCTTC; CDR3 protein: CASSEAGGHNEQFF
D gene: TRBD1; V gene: TRBV4-1; clone size: once; J gene: TRBJ1-4; CDR3 DNA: TGCGCCAGCAGCCAAGATGGGGACAGGCGAAATGAAAAACTGTTTTTT; CDR3 protein: CASSQDGDRRNEKLFF
D gene: -; V gene: TRBV10-3; clone size: -; J gene: TRBJ2-1; CDR3 DNA: TGTGCCATCAGTGAGGCAGAAGCCTACAATGAGCAGTTCTTC; CDR3 protein: CAISEAEAYNEQFF
D gene: TRBD1; V gene: TRBV7-8; clone size: -; J gene: TRBJ2-1; CDR3 DNA: TGTGCCAGCAGCTCTACCAGGCGGGACAGGGGCGATCACTCCTACAATGAGCAGTTCTTC; CDR3 protein: CASSSTRRDRGDHSYNEQFF
D gene: -; V gene: TRBV19; clone size: -; J gene: TRBJ1-1; CDR3 DNA: TGTGCCAGTAGTAGCCACTTGAACACTGAAGCTTTCTTT; CDR3 protein: CASSSHLNTEAFF
D gene: -; V gene: TRBV6-1; clone size: -; J gene: TRBJ2-7; CDR3 DNA: TGTGCCAGCAGTGGGGGGGACCCCTCCTACGAGCAGTACTTC; CDR3 protein: CASSGGDPSYEQYF
D gene: -; V gene: TRBV7-2; clone size: -; J gene: TRBJ2-7; CDR3 DNA: TGTGCCAGCAGACCAGGGGCCTACTCCTACGAGCAGTACTTC; CDR3 protein: CASRPGAYSYEQYF
D gene: TRBD1; V gene: TRBV2; clone size: -; J gene: TRBJ1-1; CDR3 DNA: TGTGCCAGCAGTGACCCGGGACAGGGAGGCACTGAAGCTTTCTTT; CDR3 protein: CASSDPGQGGTEAFF
D gene: -; V gene: TRBV21-1; clone size: -; J gene: TRBJ2-5; CDR3 DNA: TGTGCCAGCAGCGAGAACAGGGTTGAGCAAGAGACCCAGTACTTC; CDR3 protein: CASSENRVEQETQYF
D gene: TRBD1; V gene: TRBV7-9; clone size: -; J gene: TRBJ2-2; CDR3 DNA: TGTGCCAGCAGCTTAAGAACCGGGACAGACAACACCGGGGAGCTGTTTTTT; CDR3 protein: CASSLRTGTDNTGELFF
D gene: -; V gene: TRBV6-4; clone size: -; J gene: TRBJ2-3; CDR3 DNA: TGTGCCAGCAGCCACGGGGGTAGCACAGATACGCAGTATTTT; CDR3 protein: CASSHGGSTDTQYF
D gene: TRBD1; V gene: TRBV2; clone size: -; J gene: TRBJ1-5; CDR3 DNA: TGTGCCAGCAGTAAGACAGGGGGGACGGGCAATCAGCCCCAGCATTTT; CDR3 protein: CASSKTGGTGNQPQHF
D gene: -; V gene: TRBV28; clone size: -; J gene: TRBJ1-2; CDR3 DNA: TGTGCCAGCAGTTTAGTCCAGTGGGGTATGGTCACAGGGTTGATGGGCTACACCTTC; CDR3 protein: CASSLVQWGMVTGLMGYTF
D gene: -; V gene: TRBV30; clone size: few; J gene: TRBJ1-1; CDR3 DNA: TGTGCCTGGAGTCCCGGGTCGAACACTGAAGCTTTCTTT; CDR3 protein: CAWSPGSNTEAFF
D gene: -; V gene: TRBV5-4; clone size: once; J gene: TRBJ1-1; CDR3 DNA: TGTGCCAGCAGCTCCAGGGGCAGCGCCCTTCAAGCTTTCTTT; CDR3 protein: CASSSRGSALQAFF
D gene: -; V gene: TRBV5-1; clone size: -; J gene: TRBJ1-1; CDR3 DNA: TGCGCCAGCAGCTTGCGACGGGACACCCTCTTGGCTGAAGCTTTCTTT; CDR3 protein: CASSLRRDTLLAEAFF
D gene: -; V gene: TRBV4-3; clone size: -; J gene: TRBJ2-1; CDR3 DNA: TGCGCCAGCAGCCAAGAGGGCATCTACAATGAGCAGTTCTTC; CDR3 protein: CASSQEGIYNEQFF
D gene: -; V gene: TRBV4-3; clone size: -; J gene: TRBJ1-3; CDR3 DNA: TGCGCCAGCAGCCAAGAACAGGGATCAGGTGGAAACACCATATATTTT; CDR3 protein: CASSQEQGSGGNTIYF
D gene: TRBD1; V gene: TRBV7-9; clone size: -; J gene: TRBJ2-7; CDR3 DNA: TGTGCCAGCAGCTTTTTTGCCGGGACAGCTTCCTACGAGCAGTACTTC; CDR3 protein: CASSFFAGTASYEQYF
D gene: -; V gene: TRBV30; clone size: -; J gene: TRBJ2-1; CDR3 DNA: TGTGGGGGGGGGCCTAATGAGCAGTTCTTC; CDR3 protein: CGGGPNEQFF
D gene: -; V gene: TRBV18; clone size: -; J gene: TRBJ1-1; CDR3 DNA: TGTGCCAGCTCACCACTGCCCAGGAACACTGAAGCTTTCTTT; CDR3 protein: CASSPLPRNTEAFF
D gene: TRBD1; V gene: TRBV9; clone size: -; J gene: TRBJ1-2; CDR3 DNA: TGTGCCAGCAGCCCTGGGACAGGGTTTTCTGGCTACACCTTC; CDR3 protein: CASSPGTGFSGYTF
D gene: -; V gene: TRBV5-6; clone size: -; J gene: TRBJ1-1; CDR3 DNA: TGTGCCAGCAGCTTGGGGGGGGGACAGAACACTGAAGCTTTCTTT; CDR3 protein: CASSLGGGQNTEAFF
D gene: TRBD1; V gene: TRBV4-1; clone size: -; J gene: TRBJ2-7; CDR3 DNA: TGCGCCAGCAGCCGAGGACAGGGGGCTGTAGACGAGCAGTACTTC; CDR3 protein: CASSRGQGAVDEQYF
D gene: TRBD1; V gene: TRBV5-1; clone size: -; J gene: TRBJ2-2; CDR3 DNA: TGCGCCAGCAGCTTGGGGTTTTGGACAGGGCAAACCACCGGGGAGCTGTTTTTT; CDR3 protein: CASSLGFWTGQTTGELFF
D gene: -; V gene: TRBV30; clone size: once; J gene: TRBJ2-1; CDR3 DNA: TGTGCCTGGAGTGTAGGTGGGGCCTATGAGCAGTTCTTC; CDR3 protein: CAWSVGGAYEQFF
D gene: TRBD1; V gene: TRBV4-2; clone size: -; J gene: TRBJ2-7; CDR3 DNA: TGTGCCAGCAGAGGGACAGGCGGATCGATAGTCAACGAGCAGTACTTC; CDR3 protein: CASRGTGGSIVNEQYF
D gene: -; V gene: TRBV19; clone size: -; J gene: TRBJ1-2; CDR3 DNA: TGTGCCAGTACCACTCCAAACAGTGCCCAGGGTGGCTACACCTTC; CDR3 protein: CASTTPNSAQGGYTF
D gene: TRBD1; V gene: TRBV19; clone size: -; J gene: TRBJ1-2; CDR3 DNA: TGTGCCAGTAGTATAGACGGGACAGGCGGAGGCTACACCTTC; CDR3 protein: CASSIDGTGGGYTF
D gene: TRBD1; V gene: TRBV4-1; clone size: -; J gene: TRBJ2-7; CDR3 DNA: TGCGCCAGCAGCCACCATCCGGGGGGATGGGACAGGGAGGACGAGCAGTACTTC; CDR3 protein: CASSHHPGGWDREDEQYF
D gene: TRBD2; V gene: TRBV4-1; clone size: -; J gene: TRBJ2-1; CDR3 DNA: TGCGCCAGCAGCCAGGGACTAGCGGTATACAATGAGCAGTTCTTC; CDR3 protein: CASSQGLAVYNEQFF
D gene: -; V gene: TRBV9; clone size: -; J gene: TRBJ1-3; CDR3 DNA: TGTGCCAGCAGCGTAGGATCGGGAACAGGAAACACCATATATTTT; CDR3 protein: CASSVGSGTGNTIYF
D gene: TRBD1; V gene: TRBV5-6; clone size: -; J gene: TRBJ2-7; CDR3 DNA: TGTGCCAGCAGCCGGGACAGGGTGTGTGGGTACTTC; CDR3 protein: CASSRDRVCGYF
D gene: -; V gene: TRBV6-5; clone size: -; J gene: TRBJ2-3; CDR3 DNA: TGTGCCAGCAGTCTCCAATCAGGTCCTTCAGATACGCAGTATTTT; CDR3 protein: CASSLQSGPSDTQYF
D gene: -; V gene: TRBV29-1; clone size: -; J gene: TRBJ2-3; CDR3 DNA: TGCAGCGTTGAAGATCTGTGGGGGGGCACAGATACGCAGTATTTT; CDR3 protein: CSVEDLWGGTDTQYF
D gene: -; V gene: TRBV6-5; clone size: -; J gene: TRBJ2-7; CDR3 DNA: TGTGCCAGCAGTTACGGGCAGGGTGGGGATGCCTACGAGCAGTACTTC; CDR3 protein: CASSYGQGGDAYEQYF
D gene: -; V gene: TRBV23-1; clone size: -; J gene: TRBJ2-7; CDR3 DNA: TGCGCCAGCACAACCGACAGGTACTCCTACGAGCAGTACTTC; CDR3 protein: CASTTDRYSYEQYF
D gene: TRBD1; V gene: TRBV30; clone size: -; J gene: TRBJ1-5; CDR3 DNA: TGTGCCTGGAGTACTAAGCCGGGACAGGGCTACCAGCCCCAGCATTTT; CDR3 protein: CAWSTKPGQGYQPQHF
D gene: TRBD2; V gene: TRBV7-9; clone size: -; J gene: TRBJ2-3; CDR3 DNA: TGTGCCAGCAGCTCGCAAAGGGCGGGACTAGATGTCCCAGATACGCAGTATTTT; CDR3 protein: CASSSQRAGLDVPDTQYF
D gene: -; V gene: TRBV30; clone size: few; J gene: TRBJ1-1; CDR3 DNA: TGTGCCTGGACCTTACTTCCGGGCACTGAAGCTTTCTTT; CDR3 protein: CAWTLLPGTEAFF
D gene: TRBD1; V gene: TRBV6-4; clone size: -; J gene: TRBJ2-3; CDR3 DNA: TGTGCCAGCAGTGACTCGGTCTCGACAGGGGGGGGGACAGATACGCAGTATTTT; CDR3 protein: CASSDSVSTGGGTDTQYF
D gene: -; V gene: TRBV6-1; clone size: medium-sized; J gene: TRBJ2-7; CDR3 DNA: TGTGCCAGCAGTGAACGGCAGGCCAGCTCCTACGAGCAGTACTTC; CDR3 protein: CASSERQASSYEQYF
D gene: TRBD1; V gene: TRBV27; clone size: -; J gene: TRBJ2-7; CDR3 DNA: TGTGCCAGCAGTTTATGGGGACAGGGGCGGGAGCAGTACTTC; CDR3 protein: CASSLWGQGREQYF
D gene: -; V gene: TRBV27; clone size: -; J gene: TRBJ2-1; CDR3 DNA: TGTGCCAGCAGTTTGATGACAGATTACAATGAGCAGTTCTTC; CDR3 protein: CASSLMTDYNEQFF
D gene: TRBD1; V gene: TRBV6-1; clone size: -; J gene: TRBJ1-1; CDR3 DNA: TGTGCCAGCAGTGAAAATTCCGGGACAGGGGGCACTGAAGCTTTCTTT; CDR3 protein: CASSENSGTGGTEAFF
D gene: TRBD1; V gene: TRBV29-1; clone size: few; J gene: TRBJ2-7; CDR3 DNA: TGCAGCGTTGAAGGGACAGGGTCTACCTACGAGCAGTACTTC; CDR3 protein: CSVEGTGSTYEQYF
D gene: TRBD2; V gene: TRBV19; clone size: -; J gene: TRBJ2-6; CDR3 DNA: TGTGCCAGTAGTATAGATGGGGGGGCTGGGGCCAACGTCCTGACTTTC; CDR3 protein: CASSIDGGAGANVLTF
D gene: TRBD1; V gene: TRBV7-9; clone size: few; J gene: TRBJ1-1; CDR3 DNA: TGTGCCAGCATCGGGACAGCGACTGAAGCTTTCTTT; CDR3 protein: CASIGTATEAFF
D gene: TRBD1; V gene: TRBV11-2; clone size: -; J gene: TRBJ2-2; CDR3 DNA: TGTGCCAGCAGCGACAGGGGGCGCCCCGGGGAGCTGTTTTTT; CDR3 protein: CASSDRGRPGELFF